The clone carrying this T cell receptor beta chain was seen more than once but under ten times. Its antigen is undetermined. This CDR3 is 18 amino acids long. J was trimmed by 4 bases and V by 7 bases; bases with no gene match: 15. Germline CDR1 is MNHNS and CDR2 is SASEGT. This specimen belongs to a study of vaccination and CD4 T cells after COVID-19. At the Johns Hopkins FTIC core, DNA taken from cultured CD4+ T cells was sequenced by way of the Oncomine TCR Beta short-read assay. Investigators isolated genomic DNA from cultured CD4+ T cells. Each CDR3 protein is one row after TCRdb ran MiXCR on the PCR reads. The repertoire has several thousand distinct CDR3 sequences, around 30% of them found once; the top ten carry around 21%. The treatment denotes: roughly ten-day PBMC culture with coronavirus spike peptide pools or control peptides (ViraFEST assay).

The clonotype was recovered from a human donor who had recovered from COVID-19. The V and J genes are TRBV6-1 and TRBJ2-5, with 13 bases identical to TRBD2. The material was CD4+ T cells from blood, cultured in vitro, obtained after SARS-CoV-2 vaccination. CDR3 in DNA: TGTGCCAGCAAACCCCGGACTAGCGGGAGCCGAAGACCAGAGACCCAGTACTTC. Translating gives CASKPRTSGSRRPETQYF.